The clone carrying this TCR beta chain was detected ten times or more. Its antigen is still unknown. The entry originates in a study of shared clonotypes between healthy human individuals. Study-wide results and limits: The represented genetic and exposure-history diversity was limited by the small number of donors.

Between the trimmed V and J ends, which lost 9 bases and 3 bases, there was a span of 14 bases. The germline V gene has CDR1 ENHRY and CDR2 SYGVKD. The CDR3 extends over 14 amino acids. Genomic DNA came from about 90 million PBMCs in unsorted samples. The sequencing of unsorted PBMC DNA took place on ten immunoSEQ deep assay plates. Data came from immunoSEQ multiplex PCR; TCRdb stores just in-frame clones and leaves some out. This table has nearly 500,000 clones, 60% to 85% appearing once. Input material: PBMCs. The TCR sequence derives from a woman aged 40 to 50 in good health. Some clones in this sample may be carry-over from other donors' samples. The rearrangement uses TRBV10-3 and TRBJ2-2; perhaps TRBD1 as D (6 bases). The CDR3 reads CAIGQQPYTGELFF. The DNA for the CDR3 is TGTGCCATAGGACAGCAACCATACACCGGGGAGCTGTTTTTT.